The TCR beta chain described here comes from a study of early T cells in non-severe SARS-CoV-2 infection. Across the study: Bulk RNA isolated from unsorted whole blood underwent sequencing; chains were not paired. The study, taken as a whole, reports: Sequences matched to VDJdb favored anti-spike CD8 responses, while private and CD4 specificities were missed.

Unique molecular identifier tags were affixed to discrete cDNA molecules. MiXCR, applied by TCRdb to the 5' RACE reads, yields one record per CDR3 protein. This table has tens of thousands of distinct CDR3 sequences, approximately 13% appearing once. The table lists this clonotype with a count of one. The target antigen is unknown. The CDR3 runs 15 residues. V shed 5 bases and J 4 bases; nucleotides not matched to a gene: 8. Germline V gives CDR1 SNHLY, CDR2 FYNNEI. This TCR came from an adult who was a healthcare worker with PCR-confirmed SARS-CoV-2 infection or an uninfected control (not recorded which). The sequenced sample consisted of whole blood. The chain couples TRBV2 to TRBJ2-5; TRBD1 agrees at 9 bases. Written as DNA, the CDR3 is TGTGCCAGCAGTCGGCCGGGACAGGGAGTAGAGACCCAGTACTTC. Its translation is CASSRPGQGVETQYF.